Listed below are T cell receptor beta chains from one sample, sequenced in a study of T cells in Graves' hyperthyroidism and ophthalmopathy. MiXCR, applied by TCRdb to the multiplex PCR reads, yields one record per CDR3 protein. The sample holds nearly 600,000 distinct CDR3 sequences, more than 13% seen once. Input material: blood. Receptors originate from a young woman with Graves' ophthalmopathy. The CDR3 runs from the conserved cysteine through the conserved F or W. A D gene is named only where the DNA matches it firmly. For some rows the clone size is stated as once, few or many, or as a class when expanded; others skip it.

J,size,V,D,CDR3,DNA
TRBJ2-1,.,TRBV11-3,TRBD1,CASSFLRDRDGNERFF,TGTGCCAGCAGCTTCCTCCGGGACAGGGATGGAAATGAGCGGTTCTTC
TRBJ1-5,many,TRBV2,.,CASSGDQPQHF,TGTGCCAGCTCGGGGGATCAGCCCCAGCATTTT
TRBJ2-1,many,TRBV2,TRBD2,CASSPSGTQYNEQFF,TGTGCCAGCAGTCCTAGCGGGACGCAATACAATGAGCAGTTCTTC
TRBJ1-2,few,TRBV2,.,CASSDQGDYGYTF,TGTGCCAGCAGTGATCAGGGCGACTATGGCTACACCTTC
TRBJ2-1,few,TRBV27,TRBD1,CASCTGGSYNEQFF,TGTGCCAGTTGTACAGGGGGCTCCTACAATGAGCAGTTCTTC
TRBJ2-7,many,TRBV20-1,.,CSANLAGSYEQYF,TGCAGTGCTAACTTGGCGGGGTCCTACGAGCAGTACTTC
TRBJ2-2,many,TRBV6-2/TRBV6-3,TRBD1,CASSYRDRGYTGELFF,TGTGCCAGCAGTTACCGGGACAGGGGTTACACCGGGGAGCTGTTTTTT
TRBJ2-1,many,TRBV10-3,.,CAISERGDGGNEQFF,TGTGCCATCAGTGAACGAGGGGATGGAGGCAATGAGCAGTTCTTC
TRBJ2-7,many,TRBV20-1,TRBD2,CSGLTGGLAGSHAYEQYF,TGCAGTGGTCTCACAGGGGGACTAGCGGGGAGTCACGCCTACGAGCAGTACTTC
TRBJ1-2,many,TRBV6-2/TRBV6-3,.,CASSYSKGLGYTF,TGTGCCAGCAGTTACTCGAAGGGGCTCGGCTACACCTTC
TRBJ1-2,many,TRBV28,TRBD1,CASSTMGGDRDYGYTF,TGTGCCAGCAGTACGATGGGTGGGGACAGGGATTATGGCTACACCTTC
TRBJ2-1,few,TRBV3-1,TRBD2,CASSQDPGLAGGSYNEQFF,TGTGCCAGCAGCCAAGATCCCGGACTAGCGGGAGGGTCCTACAATGAGCAGTTCTTC
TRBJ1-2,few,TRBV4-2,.,CASSQEQALQTTNYGYTF,TGTGCCAGCAGCCAAGAGCAGGCCCTCCAAACTACTAACTATGGCTACACCTTC
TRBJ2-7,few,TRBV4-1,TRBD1,CASSQTFDRGLYEQYF,TGCGCCAGCAGCCAAACGTTCGACAGGGGGCTCTACGAGCAGTACTTC
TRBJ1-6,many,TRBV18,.,CASSREDNSPLHF,TGTGCCAGCTCAAGGGAGGATAATTCACCCCTCCACTTT
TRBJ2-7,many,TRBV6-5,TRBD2,CASSYFAGGPPYEQYF,TGTGCCAGCAGTTACTTTGCGGGAGGGCCCCCATACGAGCAGTACTTC
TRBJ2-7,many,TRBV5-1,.,CASRPGADDYEQYF,TGCGCCAGCCGCCCTGGGGCAGACGACTACGAGCAGTACTTC
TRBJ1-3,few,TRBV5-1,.,CASSFGQGRNSGNTIYF,TGCGCCAGCAGCTTTGGGCAGGGAAGGAACTCTGGAAACACCATATATTTT
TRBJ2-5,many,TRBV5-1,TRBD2,CASSAGRGGETQYF,TGCGCCAGTTCAGCGGGAAGGGGCGGAGAGACCCAGTACTTC
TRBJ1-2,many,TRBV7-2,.,CASSSYRVNYGYTF,TGTGCCAGCAGCTCGTACAGGGTTAACTATGGCTACACCTTC
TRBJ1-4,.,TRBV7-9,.,CASSLDGEKLFF,TGTGCCAGCAGCTTAGATGGGGAAAAACTGTTTTTT
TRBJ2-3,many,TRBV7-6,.,CASSLKLGVADTQYF,TGTGCCAGCAGCTTAAAACTAGGTGTGGCAGATACGCAGTATTTT
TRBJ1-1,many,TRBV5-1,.,CASSLVRASTEAFF,TGCGCCAGCAGCTTGGTGCGGGCTAGCACTGAAGCTTTCTTT
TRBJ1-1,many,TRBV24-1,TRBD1,CATRGTGNPGAEAFF,TGTGCCACCAGGGGGACAGGGAACCCCGGGGCTGAAGCTTTCTTT
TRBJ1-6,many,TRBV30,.,CAWLTEVGSPLHF,TGTGCCTGGCTGACAGAGGTGGGCTCACCCCTCCACTTT
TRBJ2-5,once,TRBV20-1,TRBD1,CSARERGLGTQYF,TGCAGTGCTAGAGAGAGGGGGCTAGGGACCCAGTACTTC
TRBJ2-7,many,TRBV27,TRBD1,CASSPGWDRASEQYF,TGTGCCAGCAGTCCGGGGTGGGACAGGGCTTCCGAGCAGTACTTC
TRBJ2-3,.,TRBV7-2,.,CASSPRTEADTQYF,TGTGCCAGCTCACCACGGACCGAAGCAGATACGCAGTATTTT
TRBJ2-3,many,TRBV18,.,CASSPRDRDTQYF,TGTGCCAGCTCACCACGGGACCGAGATACGCAGTATTTT
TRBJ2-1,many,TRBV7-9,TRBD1,CASSPVLGGTGDVNEQFF,TGTGCCAGCAGCCCCGTGCTTGGGGGGACAGGGGACGTCAATGAGCAGTTCTTC
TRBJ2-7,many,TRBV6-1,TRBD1,CASSMGGTGLAEQYF,TGTGCCAGCAGCATGGGCGGGACAGGTCTGGCCGAGCAGTACTTC
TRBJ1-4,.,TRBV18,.,CASSPYRDHEKLFF,TGTGCCAGCTCACCATATAGGGACCATGAAAAACTGTTTTTT